The 20 T cell receptor beta chains listed next were all sequenced from one sample in a study of shared clonotypes between healthy human individuals (dated by TCRdb to 2020 to 2022). The library was prepared using the immunoSEQ multiplex PCR assay. This is the immuneACCESS table as TCRdb keeps it, with only in-frame sequences that have V and J called. A part of the clones is gone; compared with another copy, unresolved V genes explain less than half, and the rest is unexplained. For this sample there are more than 2,000,000 clones; just over 90% appear just once. The ten largest clonotypes hold under 0.45% of the sample. The source material was naive CD4+ T cells from PBMCs. According to the study, the label for this sample's cell subset or site signals: CD45RA+ positively selected. The receptors come from a man aged 18 to 29 in good health. Some clones in this sample may be carry-over from other donors' samples.

This rearrangement joins TRBV28 to TRBJ2-3; D is undetermined. The CDR3 totals 13 residues. Trimming stripped 3 bases from V and 1 base from J, with 5 bases between. In germline, CDR1 is MDHEN, CDR2 SYDVKM. The CDR3 bases are TGTGCCAGCAGTTTCATACGCACAGATACGCAGTATTTT. Protein: CASSFIRTDTQYF.

The genes are TRBV5-1 and TRBJ2-7, with a possible D match to TRBD1 (5 bases). With 0 bases removed from V and 5 bases from J, the gap between germline ends came to 12 bases. CDR1 and CDR2 (germline): SGHRS, YFSETQ. The CDR3 totals 14 residues. CDR3 amino acids: CASSLGLNRNEQYF. In DNA form, the CDR3 reads TGCGCCAGCAGCTTGGGTCTGAACAGGAACGAGCAGTACTTC.

The chain has TRBV15 and TRBJ2-1; D ambiguous. Trimming removed 3 bases at V and 5 bases at J, with 14 bases between. The length of the CDR3 is 15 residues. The germline V gene encodes CDR1 LNHNV and CDR2 YYDKDF (reference sequence). As DNA, the CDR3 is TGTGCCACCAGCAGCCAAAAAGCCCCTCACAATGAGCAGTTCTTC. Translating gives CATSSQKAPHNEQFF.

V is TRBV9 and J is TRBJ1-1; no reliable D call. The V end lost 3 bases, the J end lost 1 base, and 10 bases lay between the germline ends. The V gene's germline CDR1 is SGDLS and CDR2 YYNGEE. This CDR3 has 14 amino acids. CDR3 region: CASSAQQQNTEAFF. The CDR3 nucleotides are TGTGCCAGCAGCGCACAACAGCAGAACACTGAAGCTTTCTTT.

The chain has TRBV23-1 and TRBJ1-5; 9 bases match TRBD1. TRBV23-1 is noted as an ORF with a role that remains uncertain. This CDR3 has 15 amino acids. J lost 6 bases, V lost 6 bases, and 9 bases had no gene match. CDR3 region: CASSSRDRASQPQHF. DNA of the CDR3: TGCGCCAGCAGCTCCCGGGACAGGGCGTCTCAGCCCCAGCATTTT.

The chain uses TRBV7-9 and TRBJ2-4, with 9 bases fitting TRBD1. V lost 1 base and J lost 8; bases outside the gene matches: 6. CDR3 length: 15 residues. Germline assignment: CDR1 SEHNR and CDR2 FQNEAQ (reference sequence). Written as DNA, the CDR3 is TGTGCCAGCAGCTTAGTGTCGGGACAGGGTCACATTCAGTACTTC. The encoded protein is CASSLVSGQGHIQYF.

Regarding this clone: The same CDR3 arises from other DNA sequences in this sample as well. The chain employs TRBV18 and TRBJ2-7, with TRBD1 matching over 8 bases. The length of the CDR3 is 14 residues. Germline V gene lookup returns CDR1 KGHSH and CDR2 LQKENI. V lost 3 bases, J lost 4 bases, and 5 bases stayed unmatched. The DNA for the CDR3 is TGTGCCAGCTCACCTAGCACAGGGGGGTACGAGCAGTACTTC. This sequence encodes CASSPSTGGYEQYF.

The V call is TRBV4-1, the J call TRBJ1-5; D remains unclear. This CDR3 has 18 amino acids. Per the germline V gene, CDR1 is MGHRA and CDR2 is YSYEKL. Trimming stripped 1 base from V and 5 bases from J, with 21 bases between. The CDR3 DNA reads as TGCGCCAGCAGCCAAGTGTCGGCCTTTGGCAGCTCTGATCAGCCCCAGCATTTT. Its translation is CASSQVSAFGSSDQPQHF.

The chain uses TRBV14 and TRBJ2-2; 7 positions agree with TRBD2. After removal of 1 base from V and 13 bases from J, the junction contained 3 bases not matched to a gene. Germline CDR1 SGHDN, CDR2 FVKESK. This CDR3 region has 12 residues. CDR3 residues: CASSQGTRGLFF. CDR3 bases: TGTGCCAGCAGCCAAGGGACTAGGGGGCTGTTTTTT. The full variable domain, rest sourced from reference TRBV14 and TRBJ2-2, is EAGVTQFPSHSVIEKGQTVTLRCDPISGHDNLYWYRRVMGKEIKFLLHFVKESKQDESGMPNNRFLAERTGGTYSTLKVQPAELEDSGVYFCASSQGTRGLFFGEGSRLTVL.

V usage is TRBV4-1 and J usage is TRBJ2-1, with D perhaps being TRBD1 or TRBD2 (6 bases each). The V and J ends lost 4 bases and 12 bases respectively, with 13 bases between them. From germline, CDR1 is MGHRA and CDR2 YSYEKL. This CDR3 contains 12 residues. CDR3 nucleotides: TGCGCCAGCAGCCCTCAAGGGGGAGGGCAGTTCTTC. It specifies CASSPQGGGQFF.

This sequence joins TRBV12-5 and TRBJ2-7; D unresolved. Trimming shortened V by 0 bases and J by 6 bases, and 6 bases separated the two germline ends. Germline lookup yields CDR1 LGHNT and CDR2 FRNRAP. The CDR3 has 12 residues. In DNA, the CDR3 is TGTGCTAGTGGTTTGGTACCCGGCGAGCAGTACTTC. Protein product: CASGLVPGEQYF.

The chain joins TRBV27 to TRBJ2-7; perhaps D is TRBD1 or TRBD2 (5 bases each). The V end was cut by 5 bases, the J end by 2 bases, with 16 bases between. The CDR3 is 15 amino acids. Looked up from germline, CDR1 is MNHEY and CDR2 is SMNVEV (reference sequence). CDR3 nucleotides: TGTGCCAGCAGTAAGGCCGGGACGTTGGCCTACGAGCAGTACTTC. Translating gives CASSKAGTLAYEQYF.

The rearrangement joins TRBV6-4 to TRBJ2-7; 9 nucleotides line up with TRBD2. This CDR3 has 13 residues. Germline-derived CDR1 and CDR2 are MRHNA and SNTAGT. The V segment lost 0 bases and the J segment 9 bases; nucleotides outside the gene matches: 3. In nucleotides, the CDR3 is TGTGCCAGCAGTGACTCCTTAGCGGGAGTGCAGTACTTC. Translating gives CASSDSLAGVQYF.

The chain is built from TRBV10-3 and TRBJ2-2; no clear D. This CDR3 has 15 amino acids. Trimming shortened V by 4 bases and J by 6 bases, and 15 bases separated the two germline ends. CDR1 and CDR2 from the germline V gene are ENHRY and SYGVKD. The CDR3 spells CAISGPRTGSGELFF. In nucleotides, the CDR3 is TGTGCCATCAGTGGTCCTCGGACGGGTTCCGGGGAGCTGTTTTTT.

The chain carries TRBV6-1 and TRBJ2-2; 7 positions match TRBD2. Germline lookup yields CDR1 MNHNS and CDR2 SASEGT. V trimming: 6 bases; J trimming: 0 bases; junction bases outside the gene matches: 4. CDR3 length: 15 amino acids. The CDR3 bases are TGTGCCAGCAGGAAGGGGACTACGAACACCGGGGAGCTGTTTTTT. Amino acids: CASRKGTTNTGELFF.

This chain connects TRBV5-1 to TRBJ1-2; 7 bases line up with TRBD1. V lost 0 bases and J lost 4; bases outside the gene matches: 6. The CDR3 extends over 15 amino acids. CDR1 and CDR2 (germline): SGHRS, YFSETQ. In DNA, the CDR3 is TGCGCCAGCAGCTTGGGACAGGGAAGTTCCTATGGCTACACCTTC. Translation gives CASSLGQGSSYGYTF.

The chain joins TRBV11-2 to TRBJ2-3, with D hard to call. The CDR3 runs to 13 residues. Trimming left V 1 base short and J 3 bases short, with 5 bases between. Germline loops: CDR1 SGHAT, CDR2 FQNNGV. The DNA of the CDR3 is TGTGCCAGCAGCTTAGTAGCTACAGATACGCAGTATTTT. It codes for CASSLVATDTQYF.

The V gene is TRBV27, the J gene TRBJ2-5; no clear D gene. CDR3 size: 11 residues. Trimming took 6 bases from V and 2 from J, leaving 4 bases between them. In germline, CDR1 is MNHEY, CDR2 SMNVEV (reference sequence). Written as DNA, the CDR3 is TGTGCCAGCAGAAGTCAAGAGACCCAGTACTTC. It specifies CASRSQETQYF.

This chain joins TRBV5-1 and TRBJ2-7; TRBD1 is a possible D gene (5 bases). This CDR3 is built from 11 residues. The V and J ends lost 4 bases and 6 bases respectively, with 8 bases between them. Germline loops: CDR1 SGHRS, CDR2 YFSETQ. CDR3 coding DNA: TGCGCCAGCAGCCCAGGGCTCGAGCAGTACTTC. It yields the protein CASSPGLEQYF.

The chain combines TRBV7-9 with TRBJ2-7; perhaps TRBD1 as D (5 bases). Between the trimmed V and J ends, which lost 7 bases and 2 bases, there was a span of 9 bases. The CDR3 spans 12 residues. The germline V gene encodes CDR1 SEHNR and CDR2 FQNEAQ (reference sequence). Written as DNA, the CDR3 is TGTGCCAGCACCTTGACAGCCTACGAGCAGTACTTC. The encoded protein is CASTLTAYEQYF.